The 4 T cell receptor beta chains in this list originate from one sample, sequenced in a study of T cell changes during pregnancy in multiple sclerosis. Assay: immunoSEQ multiplex PCR; the TCRdb copy retains only in-frame clones and omits some. This table has tens of thousands of clones, 93% appearing once. Source: CD4+ T cells from peripheral blood mononuclear cells, taken in the third trimester of pregnancy. Receptors were obtained from a female donor with multiple sclerosis, enrolled in a pregnancy study.

The rearrangement uses TRBV15 and TRBJ1-1; D unclear. V was shortened by 0 bases and J by 1 base, with 6 bases between the two germline ends. This CDR3 is built from 14 residues. CDR1 and CDR2 (germline): LNHNV, YYDKDF (reference sequence). The CDR3: CATSRDPGNTEAFF. CDR3 sequence (DNA): TGTGCCACCAGCAGAGACCCCGGGAACACTGAAGCTTTCTTT.

The rearrangement links TRBV5-1 to TRBJ1-5; 7 bases align to TRBD1. Germline values: CDR1 SGHRS, CDR2 YFSETQ. The CDR3 is made up of 14 amino acids. After removal of 4 bases from V and 4 bases from J, the junction contained 5 bases not matched to a gene. The CDR3: CASSLTTGNQPQHF. CDR3 DNA sequence: TGCGCCAGCAGCCTGACGACAGGGAATCAGCCCCAGCATTTT.

The genes are TRBV6-6 and TRBJ2-4, with 7 positions matching TRBD1. V was pared by 0 bases and J by 6 bases, with 5 bases of the junction left unmatched. The CDR3 is 15 amino acids. Germline V CDR1 and CDR2: MNHNY, SVGAGI (reference sequence). CDR3 in DNA: TGTGCCAGCAGTTACTCAGACAGGGCGGGAAACATTCAGTACTTC. This translates into CASSYSDRAGNIQYF.

The chain carries TRBV5-4 and TRBJ1-3; 8 bases align to TRBD1. This CDR3 is 18 amino acids long. The trim removed 1 base at V and 1 base at J, leaving 10 bases unmatched. The germline V gene has CDR1 SGHNT and CDR2 YYREEE (reference sequence). The CDR3 sequence is CASSLRPRQGASGNTIYF. The CDR3 nucleotides are TGTGCCAGCAGCTTGAGGCCCAGGCAGGGGGCATCTGGAAACACCATATATTTT.